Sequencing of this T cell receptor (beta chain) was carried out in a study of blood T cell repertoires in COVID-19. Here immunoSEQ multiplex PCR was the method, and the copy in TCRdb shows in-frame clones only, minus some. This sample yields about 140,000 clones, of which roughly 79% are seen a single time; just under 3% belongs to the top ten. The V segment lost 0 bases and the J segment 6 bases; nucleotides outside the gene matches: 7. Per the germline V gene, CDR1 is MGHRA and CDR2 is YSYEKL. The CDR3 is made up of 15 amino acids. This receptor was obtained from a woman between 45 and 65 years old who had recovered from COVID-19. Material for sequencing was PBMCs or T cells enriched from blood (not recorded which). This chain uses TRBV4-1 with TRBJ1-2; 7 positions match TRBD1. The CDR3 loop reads CASSQDVTGRNGYTF. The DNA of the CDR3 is TGCGCCAGCAGCCAAGATGTGACAGGGCGGAATGGCTACACCTTC.